These 28 T cell receptor beta chains were sequenced from one sample in a study of technical replicates of blood from a few donors. The table came from immunoSEQ multiplex PCR; TCRdb's copy has only in-frame clones and leaves some out. The repertoire has roughly 85,000 clones, roughly 94% of them found once; the top ten carry 0.2% to 0.3%. Sequenced input: T cells isolated from PBMCs. The source of these receptors is a human donor in good health.

The chain recombines TRBV7-9 with TRBJ2-1, with unresolved D. Per germline, CDR1 SEHNR and CDR2 FQNEAQ (reference sequence). V was pared by 1 base and J by 4 bases, with 8 bases between. CDR3 size: 14 residues. The CDR3 nucleotides read TGTGCCAGCAGCTTAGACGGGTTTTACAATGAGCAGTTCTTC. Its protein product is CASSLDGFYNEQFF. The full variable domain, rest sourced from reference TRBV7-9 and TRBJ2-1, is DTGVSQNPRHKITKRGQNVTFRCDPISEHNRLYWYRQTLGQGPEFLTYFQNEAQLEKSRLLSDRFSAERPKGSFSTLEIQRTEQGDSAMYLCASSLDGFYNEQFFGPGTRLTVL.

V usage is TRBV15 and J usage is TRBJ1-4, with 8 bases that match TRBD1. The J segment lost 6 bases and the V segment lost 1 base, leaving 19 bases of the junction unmatched. CDR1 is LNHNV, CDR2 YYDKDF, per germline (reference sequence). The CDR3 is 20 amino acids. This CDR3 is CATSRGPDDPDRGGYEKLFF. The DNA for the CDR3 is TGTGCCACCAGCAGAGGCCCTGACGATCCCGACAGGGGAGGGTATGAAAAACTGTTTTTT.

The chain uses TRBV14 and TRBJ2-3; tentatively, D is TRBD1 (6 bases). The CDR3 totals 17 residues. The germline V gene has CDR1 SGHDN and CDR2 FVKESK. The V end was cut by 4 bases, the J end by 0 bases, with 17 bases between. CDR3 residues: CASSLQGPYSSTDTQYF. The CDR3, as DNA: TGTGCCAGCAGCCTACAGGGTCCCTACTCTAGCACAGATACGCAGTATTTT.

The chain couples TRBV5-4 to TRBJ1-5; D unclear. V dropped 3 bases and J dropped 4 bases, with 8 bases sitting between them. The germline gives CDR1 SGHNT, CDR2 YYREEE (reference sequence). The CDR3 covers 13 residues. The CDR3 region has the DNA TGTGCCAGCAGCTCGGGAGGGAATCAGCCCCAGCATTTT. Protein product: CASSSGGNQPQHF.

The rearrangement uses TRBV5-4 and TRBJ1-1; TRBD1 might be the D (5 bases). The V end was cut by 4 bases, the J end by 0 bases, with 13 bases between. The CDR3 covers 15 residues. Germline CDR1 reads SGHNT; CDR2 reads YYREEE (reference sequence). CDR3 sequence reads: CASSRNQGLNTEAFF. The CDR3 DNA reads TGTGCCAGCAGCCGGAACCAGGGATTGAACACTGAAGCTTTCTTT.

This chain uses TRBV14 with TRBJ2-3; 9 bases align to TRBD2. Germline CDR1 reads SGHDN; CDR2 reads FVKESK. This CDR3 is built from 16 residues. V gave up 3 bases and J gave up 5 bases; unmatched junction bases: 9. This chain's CDR3 is CASSQTKRGVGDTQYF. CDR3 nucleotides: TGTGCCAGCAGCCAGACTAAGCGGGGGGTAGGAGATACGCAGTATTTT.

The chain has TRBV6-6 and TRBJ1-2; 7 bases are shared with TRBD1. V shed 2 bases, J shed 0 bases, and the junction held 0 bases outside the gene matches. Per the germline V gene, CDR1 is MNHNY and CDR2 is SVGAGI (reference sequence). The length of the CDR3 is 14 residues. CDR3 loop: CASSYDRANYGYTF. The CDR3 DNA reads as TGTGCCAGCAGTTACGACAGGGCTAACTATGGCTACACCTTC.

The V call is TRBV27, the J call TRBJ1-1; weak D call: TRBD1 (5 bases). Trimming removed 3 bases at V and 5 bases at J, with 16 bases between. The CDR3 loop spans 15 amino acids. The germline gives CDR1 MNHEY, CDR2 SMNVEV (reference sequence). CDR3 region: CASSFLSGVRTEAFF. DNA of the CDR3: TGTGCCAGCAGTTTTCTGTCGGGGGTAAGGACTGAAGCTTTCTTT.

CDR3 coding DNA: TGTGCCAGCTCACCCTGGGACGGAGGGGACATTCAGTACTTC. Protein product: CASSPWDGGDIQYF. V usage is TRBV18 and J usage is TRBJ2-4; D might be TRBD2 (6 bases). The CDR3 covers 14 residues. V shed 3 bases and J shed 8 bases, with 14 bases lying between them. Germline V CDR1 and CDR2: KGHSH, LQKENI.

The chain uses TRBV9 and TRBJ2-1, with D unresolved. Germline V gene data show CDR1 as SGDLS and CDR2 as YYNGEE. The CDR3 sequence is 17 residues long. V was cut by 0 bases and J by 1 base, with 14 bases left in between. The CDR3 coding sequence is TGTGCCAGCAGCGTAGACCCCAGCTTCGGGTCCTACAATGAGCAGTTCTTC. Amino acid sequence: CASSVDPSFGSYNEQFF.

The chain uses TRBV13 and TRBJ1-6, with D hard to call. The CDR3 consists of 14 residues. V was clipped by 2 bases and J by 10 bases, with 12 bases between them. Germline CDR1 PRHDT, CDR2 FYEKMQ (reference sequence). CDR3 loop: CASSLQPGGSPLHF. As DNA, the CDR3 is TGTGCCAGCAGCTTACAACCAGGCGGGTCACCCCTCCACTTT.

The rearrangement uses TRBV7-9 and TRBJ2-7; D is possibly TRBD1 (5 bases). CDR1 and CDR2 (germline): SEHNR, FQNEAQ (reference sequence). The CDR3 loop spans 14 amino acids. With 3 bases removed from V and 7 bases from J, the gap between germline ends came to 16 bases. In DNA, the CDR3 is TGTGCCAGCAGCTTGCTGGCCAGCTCAGGGGAGCAGTACTTC. It translates to CASSLLASSGEQYF.

The genes are TRBV6-5 and TRBJ2-5, with 10 bases fitting TRBD2. With V trimmed by 7 bases and J by 6 bases, 11 bases remained unmatched. From germline, CDR1 is MNHEY and CDR2 SVGAGI. The CDR3 spans 15 residues. CDR3 DNA: TGTGCCAGCACCAGGCGTAGCGGGGGGCGAAAGACCCAGTACTTC. This codes for CASTRRSGGRKTQYF.

V and J are TRBV5-1 and TRBJ2-5; 9 bases line up with TRBD2. There are 17 residues in the CDR3. The trim removed 7 bases at V and 4 bases at J, leaving 17 bases unmatched. Per germline, CDR1 SGHRS and CDR2 YFSETQ. CDR3 in amino acids: CASQQPTLSGGTETQYF. The DNA of the CDR3 is TGCGCCAGCCAACAACCCACCCTTAGCGGGGGTACAGAGACCCAGTACTTC.

The chain employs TRBV4-1 and TRBJ2-1, with a weak D call TRBD2 (5 bases). V was shortened by 1 base and J by 8 bases, with 12 bases between the two germline ends. The CDR3 is 14 amino acids. Germline V gene data show CDR1 as MGHRA and CDR2 as YSYEKL. The CDR3 DNA reads TGCGCCAGCAGCCAAGCGGGATCCGTGGATGAGCAGTTCTTC. It yields the protein CASSQAGSVDEQFF.

V usage is TRBV2 and J usage is TRBJ1-5, with no clear D. V lost 0 bases, J lost 0 bases, and 6 bases lay in between. CDR1 SNHLY and CDR2 FYNNEI come from the germline V gene. This CDR3 comprises 15 residues. CDR3 sequence reads: CASSEARLSNQPQHF. Here the CDR3 DNA reads TGTGCCAGCAGTGAAGCTCGACTTAGCAATCAGCCCCAGCATTTT.

The V and J genes are TRBV7-8 and TRBJ1-2, with a tentative D call TRBD1 (6 bases). CDR3 length equals 15 residues. Trimming pared 2 bases from V and 5 bases from J, leaving 15 bases between. CDR1 is SGHVS and CDR2 is FQNEAQ in the germline V gene. DNA for the CDR3: TGTGCCAGCAGCTTAAGGGGACATATCGGATATGGCTACACCTTC. Amino acids: CASSLRGHIGYGYTF. Drawing the rest from reference TRBV7-8 and TRBJ1-2, the complete variable domain is GAGVSQSPRYKVAKRGQDVALRCDPISGHVSLFWYQQALGQGPEFLTYFQNEAQLDKSGLPSDRFFAERPEGSVSTLKIQRTQQEDSAVYLCASSLRGHIGYGYTFGSGTRLTVV.

V usage is TRBV27 and J usage is TRBJ2-1; possibly TRBD2 for D (5 bases). The V and J ends lost 2 bases and 0 bases respectively, with 8 bases between them. Germline V gene lookup returns CDR1 MNHEY and CDR2 SMNVEV (reference sequence). The CDR3 runs 15 residues. The DNA for the CDR3 is TGTGCCAGCAGTTTAGTAGCGAGCTCCTACAATGAGCAGTTCTTC. It codes for CASSLVASSYNEQFF.

The CDR3 loop is CGIQPNTEAFF. CDR3 DNA sequence: TGTGGAATACAACCTAACACTGAAGCTTTCTTT. The genes are TRBV30 and TRBJ1-1; D gene ambiguous. Germline V gives CDR1 GTSNPN, CDR2 SVGIG (reference sequence). This CDR3 spans 11 amino acids.

The CDR3 bases are TGTGCCAGCAGCGTAGTCCCGTTTTCCGGGGAGCTGTTTTTT. Its protein product is CASSVVPFSGELFF. The genes are TRBV9 and TRBJ2-2; no firm D call. The CDR3 has 14 amino acids. Deletions cut 0 bases from V and 6 bases from J, with 9 bases between. Germline V lookup: CDR1 SGDLS, CDR2 YYNGEE. Full variable domain (missing parts from reference TRBV9 and TRBJ2-2): DSGVTQTPKHLITATGQRVTLRCSPRSGDLSVYWYQQSLDQGLQFLIQYYNGEERAKGNILERFSAQQFPDLHSELNLSSLELGDSALYFCASSVVPFSGELFFGEGSRLTVL.

The V gene is TRBV7-9, the J gene TRBJ2-1; 9 bases align to TRBD1. The CDR3 spans 13 residues. With V trimmed by 5 bases and J by 8 bases, 4 bases remained unmatched. Germline loops: CDR1 SEHNR, CDR2 FQNEAQ (reference sequence). CDR3 nucleotides: TGTGCCAGCAGCCAACAGGGGGCATATGAGCAGTTCTTC. This encodes CASSQQGAYEQFF.

A single count supports this clone. The V and J genes are TRBV10-3 and TRBJ2-5, with TRBD1 identical over 9 bases. This CDR3 has 15 residues. Germline V gene lookup returns CDR1 ENHRY and CDR2 SYGVKD. V shed 3 bases, J shed 6 bases, and the junction held 8 bases outside the gene matches. The CDR3 sequence is CAISDNTGGSQTQYF. Written as DNA, the CDR3 is TGTGCCATCAGTGATAATACAGGGGGCAGCCAGACCCAGTACTTC.

The chain links TRBV5-1 to TRBJ1-2, with TRBD1 as a possible D gene (6 bases). Germline V gives CDR1 SGHRS, CDR2 YFSETQ. V shed 4 bases and J shed 4 bases, with 11 bases lying between them. The CDR3 has 13 residues. Here the CDR3 DNA reads TGCGCCAGCAGCCTTGACAGGCTCTATGGCTACACCTTC. It is translated as CASSLDRLYGYTF.

The V and J genes are TRBV5-1 and TRBJ2-5; a possible D gene is TRBD2 (6 bases). The CDR3 has 14 residues. The V end was cut by 4 bases, the J end by 4 bases, with 14 bases between. Germline lookup yields CDR1 SGHRS and CDR2 YFSETQ. CDR3 bases: TGCGCCAGCAGCGCCCTCATGGGGGGAGAGACCCAGTACTTC. Translated: CASSALMGGETQYF.

V is TRBV28 and J is TRBJ2-4; 11 bases agree with TRBD2. V lost 5 bases and J lost 10; bases outside the gene matches: 10. CDR1 MDHEN and CDR2 SYDVKM come from the germline V gene. CDR3 size: 15 residues. In DNA form, the CDR3 reads TGTGCCAGCAGTCCTCATACTAGCGGGAGCGTTATTCAGTACTTC. This sequence encodes CASSPHTSGSVIQYF.

This chain joins TRBV7-6 and TRBJ1-1; 8 nucleotides line up with TRBD1. This CDR3 is built from 15 residues. J gave up 1 base and V 8 bases, and 9 bases lay outside the gene matches. Germline V gene sequence: CDR1 SGHVS, CDR2 FNYEAQ. CDR3 amino acids: CASASQGQANTEAFF. Here the CDR3 DNA reads TGTGCCAGCGCTTCCCAGGGACAGGCGAACACTGAAGCTTTCTTT.

The chain joins TRBV5-1 to TRBJ2-1; no definite D call. Between the trimmed V and J ends, which lost 2 bases and 10 bases, there was a span of 7 bases. The CDR3 covers 11 residues. In germline, CDR1 is SGHRS, CDR2 YFSETQ. The CDR3, as DNA: TGCGCCAGCAGCTTAACCTACGAGCAGTTCTTC. Amino acids: CASSLTYEQFF.

This clone came up a few times. CDR3 sequence (DNA): TGTGCCAGCAGCCTCTCCCTCGGCAGGGGAAACCCAATTAACTACGAGCAGTACTTC. Translated, it gives CASSLSLGRGNPINYEQYF. J is TRBJ2-7 and V is TRBV13; D is possibly TRBD1 (6 bases). V was cut by 5 bases and J by 3 bases, with 29 bases left in between. The CDR3 is 19 amino acids. Germline V gene sequence: CDR1 PRHDT, CDR2 FYEKMQ (reference sequence).